Reported below is one T cell receptor (beta chain). Its antigen is not known. The V segment lost 5 bases and the J segment 5 bases; nucleotides outside the gene matches: 6. Germline CDR1 is WSHSY and CDR2 is SAAADI. This CDR3 region has 15 residues. The sample originates from a study of T cell responses to AZD1222 COVID-19 vaccine. Study-level findings and limits: Nearly half of spike-specific TCRs reportedly go after variant regions that carry no mutations. The study found vaccine-associated CD4 TCRs spanning spike, dominant at 160-218 and 743-854.

Libraries were prepared by immunoSEQ multiplex PCR; TCRdb keeps only in-frame clonotypes and omits some of them. Here the sample spans under 200,000 clones, roughly 93% being singletons. This sequence was found in an adult in good health. Sequencing used peripheral blood, obtained on day 0 of AZD1222 vaccination. This chain connects TRBV10-2 to TRBJ2-5, with 12 bases that match TRBD1. CDR3 in amino acids: CASSPGTGGKETQYF. The CDR3 coding sequence is TGCGCCAGCAGTCCCGGGACAGGGGGCAAGGAGACCCAGTACTTC.